The 24 T cell receptor beta chains in this list originate from one sample, sequenced in a study of CD8 T cells in Susac syndrome. Random hexamers served to reverse transcribe roughly 0.5 to 1 ug RNA. Each CDR3 protein gets one entry after TCRdb re-called the immunoSEQ multiplex PCR reads with MiXCR. The sample holds roughly 180,000 distinct CDR3 sequences, about 94% seen once. The material sequenced was CD4+ T cells from PBMCs. These receptors were taken from a human donor in good health.

This clonotype was seen only once. V gene TRBV20-1 combines with J gene TRBJ2-7; the D gene is possibly TRBD2 (6 bases). The CDR3 has 14 residues. V was pared by 3 bases and J by 6 bases, with 18 bases between. Germline values: CDR1 DFQATT, CDR2 SNEGSKA (reference sequence). CDR3 loop: CSARPWDSSGEQYF. The CDR3 DNA reads as TGCAGTGCTAGGCCTTGGGACTCCTCCGGCGAGCAGTACTTC.

The gene calls are TRBV24-1 and TRBJ2-1, with D hard to call. Looked up from germline, CDR1 is KGHDR and CDR2 is SFDVKD. CDR3 length equals 13 residues. Trimming cost V 2 bases and J 6 bases, with 7 bases left between them. Written as DNA, the CDR3 is TGTGCCACCAGTGATTCCTGGTCCAATGAGCAGTTCTTC. Translated: CATSDSWSNEQFF.

This clonotype was detected only once. The chain carries TRBV5-4 and TRBJ2-6, with 9 bases that match TRBD1. From germline, CDR1 is SGHNT and CDR2 YYREEE (reference sequence). The CDR3 covers 16 residues. The junction had 6 bases not matched to a gene; V was cut back by 4 bases and J by 4 bases. CDR3 amino acids: CASSPTGGTGANVLTF. The CDR3, as DNA: TGTGCCAGCAGCCCAACAGGGGGCACCGGGGCCAACGTCCTGACTTTC.

The chain is built from TRBV7-3 and TRBJ2-1; unclear D gene. From germline, CDR1 is SGHTA and CDR2 FQGTGA. Trimming left V 4 bases short and J 8 bases short, with 9 bases between. The CDR3 has 12 residues. CDR3 region: CASSSGPYEQFF. The CDR3 nucleotides are TGTGCCAGCAGCTCCGGGCCATATGAGCAGTTCTTC.

V usage is TRBV6-2 or TRBV6-3 and J usage is TRBJ2-7; perhaps D is TRBD1 or TRBD2 (5 bases each). V was clipped by 5 bases and J by 9 bases, with 20 bases between them. The CDR3 spans 14 residues. Germline-derived CDR1 and CDR2 are MNHEY and SVGEGT. CDR3 in amino acids: CASSQRDGFFGQYF. In DNA, the CDR3 is TGTGCCAGCAGTCAGAGGGACGGATTCTTTGGGCAGTACTTC.

V is TRBV11-2 and J is TRBJ1-4, with D perhaps TRBD1 (5 bases). V was cut by 6 bases and J by 3 bases, with 11 bases left in between. The CDR3 consists of 14 residues. Germline lookup yields CDR1 SGHAT and CDR2 FQNNGV. CDR3: CASSRGNANEKLFF. CDR3 DNA: TGTGCCAGCAGTCGGGGGAATGCTAATGAAAAACTGTTTTTT.

The chain joins TRBV7-8 to TRBJ1-5, with D uncertain. The V end lost 4 bases, the J end lost 2 bases, and 15 bases lay between the germline ends. This CDR3 is built from 16 residues. Germline CDR1 reads SGHVS; CDR2 reads FQNEAQ. The CDR3 DNA sequence: TGTGCCAGCAGCTCAGAGGCGGGTATGGGCAATCAGCCCCAGCATTTT. Its translation: CASSSEAGMGNQPQHF.

The J gene is TRBJ2-7, the V gene TRBV19; unclear D gene. CDR3 length: 16 amino acids. Trimming stripped 6 bases from V and 5 bases from J, with 23 bases between. Germline V gene lookup returns CDR1 LNHDA and CDR2 SQIVND (reference sequence). CDR3 DNA: TGTGCCAGTAGAGGCCCCCCGCGTGCCGGAGTAGACGAGCAGTACTTC. Amino acid sequence: CASRGPPRAGVDEQYF.

The J gene is TRBJ2-1, the V gene TRBV5-1; TRBD2 matches 9 bases. With 8 bases clipped from V and 5 bases from J, the junction kept 5 bases outside the gene matches. CDR1 and CDR2 (germline): SGHRS, YFSETQ. This CDR3 comprises 13 residues. The CDR3 region has the DNA TGCGCCAGTGGACTAGCGCCTCACAATGAGCAGTTCTTC. It specifies CASGLAPHNEQFF.

CDR3: CASSLGSGNHGQETQYF. The CDR3, as DNA: TGTGCCAGCAGCTTAGGTTCGGGGAATCATGGCCAAGAGACCCAGTACTTC. The rearrangement joins TRBV7-8 to TRBJ2-5; D might be TRBD2 (5 bases). The CDR3 totals 17 residues. V was clipped by 1 base and J by 1 base, with 16 bases between them. In germline, CDR1 is SGHVS, CDR2 FQNEAQ.

The chain couples TRBV4-3 to TRBJ2-6; D possibly uses TRBD1 or TRBD2 (6 bases each). V was clipped by 0 bases and J by 0 bases, with 15 bases between them. Germline-derived CDR1 and CDR2 are LGHNA and YSLEER. The CDR3 consists of 19 residues. The DNA of the CDR3 is TGCGCCAGCAGCCAAGATTCGAGGGGGAGGCTCTCTGGGGCCAACGTCCTGACTTTC. It codes for CASSQDSRGRLSGANVLTF.

V and J are TRBV2 and TRBJ1-1; D not certain. This CDR3 comprises 12 residues. V lost 7 bases, J lost 1 base, and 7 bases lay in between. Germline CDR1 SNHLY, CDR2 FYNNEI. CDR3 nucleotide sequence: TGTGCCAGCATGCTCGAGAACACTGAAGCTTTCTTT. Amino acid sequence: CASMLENTEAFF.

The chain carries TRBV3-1 and TRBJ1-4; D unresolved. Deletions cut 4 bases from V and 0 bases from J, with 6 bases between. The CDR3 spans 14 residues. Germline loops: CDR1 LGHDT, CDR2 YNNKEL (reference sequence). In nucleotides, the CDR3 is TGTGCCAGCAGCCCCCAGGCAACTAATGAAAAACTGTTTTTT. It yields the protein CASSPQATNEKLFF.

The genes are TRBV28 and TRBJ2-7; no firm D call. Germline V gives CDR1 MDHEN, CDR2 SYDVKM. Between the trimmed V and J ends, which lost 3 bases and 7 bases, there was a span of 10 bases. The CDR3 covers 12 residues. CDR3 coding DNA: TGTGCCAGCAGTTTTGTTTTAGAGGAGCAGTACTTC. Encoded protein: CASSFVLEEQYF.

The chain joins TRBV9 to TRBJ1-2; possible D gene TRBD1, 6 bases. Between the trimmed V and J ends, which lost 4 bases and 2 bases, there was a span of 12 bases. The CDR3 is 14 amino acids. The V gene's germline CDR1 is SGDLS and CDR2 YYNGEE. The CDR3 is CASSPRGENYGYTF. In DNA form, the CDR3 reads TGTGCCAGCAGCCCTAGGGGGGAAAACTATGGCTACACCTTC.

V usage is TRBV27 and J usage is TRBJ1-1, with D possibly TRBD1 on 6 matching bases. Deletions cut 4 bases from V and 1 base from J, with 16 bases between. Germline values: CDR1 MNHEY, CDR2 SMNVEV (reference sequence). The CDR3 is 16 amino acids. The CDR3 region is CASSSDRLVRNTEAFF. The CDR3 DNA is TGTGCCAGCAGTTCTGACAGGTTAGTGAGGAACACTGAAGCTTTCTTT.

The rearrangement joins TRBV6-2 or TRBV6-3 to TRBJ2-4; 8 positions agree with TRBD2. Unmatched junction bases numbered 4, after V lost 9 bases and J lost 0 bases. The CDR3 contains 14 residues. Germline V gene sequence: CDR1 MNHEY, CDR2 SVGEGT. CDR3 in amino acids: CARDSGTAKNIQYF. CDR3 bases: TGTGCCAGGGATAGCGGGACAGCCAAAAACATTCAGTACTTC.

The chain links TRBV27 to TRBJ2-3; D uncertain. Germline-derived CDR1 and CDR2 are MNHEY and SMNVEV (reference sequence). The CDR3 covers 14 residues. V shed 4 bases and J shed 4 bases, with 12 bases lying between them. In DNA, the CDR3 is TGTGCCAGCAGTTCCGACCTGTCCCCAGATACGCAGTATTTT. Its protein is CASSSDLSPDTQYF.

The chain carries TRBV29-1 and TRBJ2-1; the match to TRBD2 covers 9 bases. Germline lookup yields CDR1 SQVTM and CDR2 ANQGSEA. V shed 4 bases, J shed 9 bases, and the junction held 10 bases outside the gene matches. This CDR3 contains 14 residues. CDR3 loop: CSVGPSGKSGEQFF. The CDR3 DNA is TGCAGCGTTGGTCCTAGCGGGAAATCAGGTGAGCAGTTCTTC.

The chain couples TRBV7-8 to TRBJ2-1; 9 bases map to TRBD2. The trim removed 0 bases at V and 5 bases at J, leaving 5 bases unmatched. There are 16 residues in the CDR3. Germline V gene sequence: CDR1 SGHVS, CDR2 FQNEAQ. The CDR3 DNA follows: TGTGCCAGCAGCTTAGCGCGGGTAGCGGGAGACAATGAGCAGTTCTTC. It specifies CASSLARVAGDNEQFF.

The rearrangement links TRBV11-3 to TRBJ1-2, with 8 positions matching TRBD1. The CDR3 is made up of 15 amino acids. Trimming cost V 4 bases and J 4 bases; bases outside gene matches: 8. Germline V gene lookup returns CDR1 SGHNT and CDR2 YENEEA. For the CDR3, the DNA is TGTGCCAGCAGCTCGGGCAGGGGGCGTTTCTATGGCTACACCTTC. It encodes CASSSGRGRFYGYTF.

The chain is built from TRBV19 and TRBJ1-1; tentative D call: TRBD1 (5 bases). V gave up 7 bases and J gave up 6 bases, with 18 bases separating them. This CDR3 has 14 residues. The V gene's germline CDR1 is LNHDA and CDR2 SQIVND (reference sequence). The CDR3 region has the DNA TGTGCCAGTACTGCCGGGACCGAACGCGCTGAAGCTTTCTTT. Its translation is CASTAGTERAEAFF. Combining the CDR3 with reference TRBV19 and TRBJ1-1 gives the whole variable domain DGGITQSPKYLFRKEGQNVTLSCEQNLNHDAMYWYRQDPGQGLRLIYYSQIVNDFQKGDIAEGYSVSREKKESFPLTVTSAQKNPTAFYLCASTAGTERAEAFFGQGTRLTVV.

V usage is TRBV29-1 and J usage is TRBJ2-1; no clear D. With 4 bases removed from V and 8 bases from J, the gap between germline ends came to 6 bases. This CDR3 contains 10 residues. Per the germline V gene, CDR1 is SQVTM and CDR2 is ANQGSEA. Written as DNA, the CDR3 is TGCAGCGTTGTTAAGGATGAGCAGTTCTTC. Protein sequence: CSVVKDEQFF.

The genes are TRBV7-9 and TRBJ2-7, with TRBD1 matching over 9 bases. V was clipped by 1 base and J by 6 bases; unmatched bases: 7. This CDR3 has 15 amino acids. Germline assignment: CDR1 SEHNR and CDR2 FQNEAQ (reference sequence). CDR3 DNA sequence: TGTGCCAGCAGCTTAGTGGGACAGGGTTACCGCGAGCAGTACTTC. It translates to CASSLVGQGYREQYF.